This TCR beta chain was retrieved from a study of Tregs in tolerant kidney transplant recipients. Here immunoSEQ multiplex PCR was the method, and the copy in TCRdb shows in-frame clones only, minus some. The data hold about 240,000 clones, with about four fifths observed a single time. Sample: CD4+ T cells from blood. This receptor was taken from a human donor in good health.

The CDR3 bases are TGTGCCAGCTCCTTTCGGGCAGGGCAAGAGACCCAGTACTTC. Protein: CASSFRAGQETQYF. This chain connects TRBV13 to TRBJ2-5, with D perhaps matching TRBD1 (5 bases). From germline, CDR1 is PRHDT and CDR2 FYEKMQ (reference sequence). V gave up 8 bases and J gave up 2 bases, with 15 bases separating them. The CDR3 sequence is 14 residues long.